The 28 T cell receptor beta chains below all came from one sample that was sequenced in a study of Graves' ophthalmopathy and Graves' hyperthyroidism. Researchers took RNA transcripts and amplified TCR beta CDR3 regions from them. The first-round RT-PCR employed HTBI primers together with the Qiagen OneStep RT-PCR kit. A multiplex PCR was then performed as the second round. TCRdb ran MiXCR on the multiplex PCR reads and lists one entry per CDR3 protein. The data show over 200,000 distinct CDR3 sequences, with just under 30% seen just once and 9.1% held by the top ten. The material sequenced was peripheral blood. Every receptor here comes from a man over 45 with Graves' ophthalmopathy.

This clonotype was seen repeatedly, ten times or more. The rearrangement links TRBV2 to TRBJ2-7; D unresolved. V was shortened by 4 bases and J by 1 base, with 20 bases between the two germline ends. This CDR3 spans 17 amino acids. Germline V lookup: CDR1 SNHLY, CDR2 FYNNEI. The CDR3 is CASSAQINIRRSYEQYF. DNA for the CDR3: TGTGCCAGCAGTGCCCAAATCAACATCAGGAGATCCTACGAGCAGTACTTC.

This sequence joins TRBV30 and TRBJ1-2, with D perhaps matching TRBD1 (5 bases). CDR1 and CDR2 from the germline V gene are GTSNPN and SVGIG (reference sequence). V was cut by 0 bases and J by 8 bases, with 7 bases left in between. The CDR3 runs to 11 residues. CDR3 DNA: TGTGCCTGGAGTGTGCAGGGCGGCTACACCTTC. Its protein product is CAWSVQGGYTF.

This clonotype was detected many times. CDR3: CSVEDNSYEQYF. CDR3 nucleotide sequence: TGCAGCGTTGAGGACAACTCCTACGAGCAGTACTTC. The chain couples TRBV29-1 to TRBJ2-7; a possible D gene is TRBD1 (5 bases). The CDR3 totals 12 residues. Looked up from germline, CDR1 is SQVTM and CDR2 is ANQGSEA. Deletions cut 3 bases from V and 0 bases from J, with 6 bases between.

This clonotype showed up many times. This sequence joins TRBV4-1 and TRBJ1-1; 7 nucleotides align to TRBD1. The J segment lost 3 bases and the V segment lost 4 bases, leaving 5 bases of the junction unmatched. CDR1 MGHRA and CDR2 YSYEKL come from the germline V gene. The CDR3 totals 14 residues. The CDR3 spells CASSLGDRYTEAFF. The DNA for the CDR3 is TGCGCCAGCAGCCTCGGGGACAGATACACTGAAGCTTTCTTT.

This clonotype was recorded many times. The chain has TRBV6-2 or TRBV6-3 and TRBJ1-2; a possible D gene is TRBD1 (5 bases). CDR3 size: 14 residues. Trimming pared 2 bases from V and 5 bases from J, leaving 12 bases between. Germline CDR1 and CDR2: MNHEY and SVGEGT. CDR3 nucleotides: TGTGCCAGCAGTTACGGGGGGTTGTCGTATGGCTACACCTTC. This codes for CASSYGGLSYGYTF.

This clonotype occurred a few times. The rearrangement uses TRBV12-3 or TRBV12-4 and TRBJ1-1; D call uncertain. The CDR3 loop spans 15 amino acids. V lost 5 bases, J lost 5 bases, and 18 bases lay in between. CDR3 region: CASSPNGAGGTEAFF. The CDR3, as DNA: TGTGCCAGCAGTCCTAACGGTGCCGGTGGGACTGAAGCTTTCTTT.

This clonotype was counted many times. The CDR3 sequence: CASSLGQGGNGYTF. DNA of the CDR3: TGTGCCAGCAGTTTGGGCCAAGGAGGGAACGGCTACACCTTC. The genes are TRBV28 and TRBJ1-2; no reliable D call. Trimming shortened V by 3 bases and J by 8 bases, and 16 bases separated the two germline ends. The CDR3 length is 14 residues. Germline CDR1 and CDR2: MDHEN and SYDVKM.

In this sample, this clonotype turned up many times. The chain is built from TRBV4-3 and TRBJ2-5; D uncertain. Germline V gene sequence: CDR1 LGHNA, CDR2 YSLEER. The CDR3 extends over 14 amino acids. Trimming took off 1 base at V and 1 base at J, with 7 bases between the two ends. CDR3 in amino acids: CASSQGLTQETQYF. The DNA for the CDR3 is TGCGCCAGCAGCCAAGGACTGACCCAAGAGACCCAGTACTTC.

V is TRBV6-1 and J is TRBJ1-2, with a tentative D call TRBD1 (6 bases). CDR3 length: 14 amino acids. The V gene's germline CDR1 is MNHNS and CDR2 SASEGT. Trimming stripped 7 bases from V and 4 bases from J, with 16 bases between. The CDR3 DNA is TGTGCCAGCAACCCCTCACAGGGAGCCTATGGCTACACCTTC. This gives the protein CASNPSQGAYGYTF.

This chain links TRBV28 with TRBJ2-7; D possibly corresponds to TRBD1 (6 bases). Trimming cost V 0 bases and J 3 bases, with 18 bases left between them. The CDR3 spans 17 residues. Per germline, CDR1 MDHEN and CDR2 SYDVKM. The CDR3 nucleotides are TGTGCCAGCAGTTTATGGGTACGAACAGGGTCAGGCTACGAGCAGTACTTC. Protein sequence: CASSLWVRTGSGYEQYF.

This clonotype was seen ten or more times. The chain recombines TRBV7-2 with TRBJ2-7; 14 bases are shared with TRBD2. The CDR3 contains 18 residues. Germline V gives CDR1 SGHTA, CDR2 FQGNSA. With V trimmed by 3 bases and J by 5 bases, 12 bases remained unmatched. CDR3 bases: TGTGCCAGCAGCTTGGGACTAGCGGGAGTGGAGTTTTGGGACGAGCAGTACTTC. Translated, it gives CASSLGLAGVEFWDEQYF.

This chain uses TRBV6-1 with TRBJ1-1; possibly TRBD1 for D (6 bases). This CDR3 has 14 residues. Between the trimmed V and J ends, which lost 6 bases and 2 bases, there was a span of 13 bases. Per the germline V gene, CDR1 is MNHNS and CDR2 is SASEGT. CDR3 sequence reads: CASRKDRLNTEAFF. For the CDR3, the DNA is TGTGCCAGCAGAAAGGACAGACTTAACACTGAAGCTTTCTTT.

This clonotype was recorded at least ten times. The chain recombines TRBV3-1 with TRBJ2-2; D might be TRBD2 (5 bases). Germline assignment: CDR1 LGHDT and CDR2 YNNKEL (reference sequence). V was trimmed by 1 base and J by 5 bases, leaving 11 bases between them. The CDR3 length is 15 residues. CDR3 nucleotide sequence: TGTGCCAGCAGCCAAGGATACACGGGGACCGGGGAGCTGTTTTTT. Protein sequence: CASSQGYTGTGELFF. Complete variable domain (other parts from reference TRBV3-1 and TRBJ2-2): DTAVSQTPKYLVTQMGNDKSIKCEQNLGHDTMYWYKQDSKKFLKIMFSYNNKELIINETVPNRFSPKSPDKAHLNLHINSLELGDSAVYFCASSQGYTGTGELFFGEGSRLTVL.

This clonotype was detected many times. The chain employs TRBV20-1 and TRBJ2-7, with TRBD2 identical over 12 bases. This CDR3 has 12 residues. CDR1 is DFQATT and CDR2 is SNEGSKA in the germline V gene (reference sequence). The trim removed 6 bases at V and 5 bases at J, leaving 2 bases unmatched. CDR3 bases: TGCAGTGCCACTAGCGGGAGGAACGAGCAGTACTTC. It translates to CSATSGRNEQYF.

This clonotype has just a few counts. V and J are TRBV28 and TRBJ1-1; D is unresolved. Germline lookup yields CDR1 MDHEN and CDR2 SYDVKM. V was trimmed by 2 bases and J by 4 bases, leaving 5 bases between them. This CDR3 has 12 amino acids. CDR3 sequence reads: CASSLRTTEAFF. The CDR3 DNA is TGTGCCAGCAGTTTACGAACCACTGAAGCTTTCTTT.

The table lists this clonotype with many counts. In DNA form, the CDR3 reads TGTGCCAGCAGTCCCAGCGGGGGGAGGTGGACTGAAGCTTTCTTT. This translates into CASSPSGGRWTEAFF. The chain couples TRBV28 to TRBJ1-1; tentatively, D is TRBD1 (5 bases). The CDR3 totals 15 residues. The ends were cut back, 5 bases at V and 5 bases at J, with 18 bases in the middle. Germline-derived CDR1 and CDR2 are MDHEN and SYDVKM.

A few counts support this clonotype. The chain employs TRBV12-3 or TRBV12-4 and TRBJ1-1; no clear D gene. V was clipped by 4 bases and J by 2 bases, with 14 bases between them. The CDR3 totals 15 residues. DNA of the CDR3: TGTGCCAGCAGTTGGGCGTATAACCTAAACACTGAAGCTTTCTTT. Residues: CASSWAYNLNTEAFF.

This clonotype was counted many times. This rearrangement joins TRBV7-8 to TRBJ2-7; the D is unclear. V lost 2 bases and J 3 bases, leaving 8 bases between the germline ends. The CDR3 loop spans 13 amino acids. Germline CDR1 SGHVS, CDR2 FQNEAQ. CDR3 region: CASSLNGYYEQYF. The CDR3 DNA reads TGTGCCAGCAGCTTAAATGGCTACTACGAGCAGTACTTC.

This clonotype was seen many times. V and J are TRBV20-1 and TRBJ2-5; 7 bases agree with TRBD2. The CDR3 is 14 amino acids. V was clipped by 6 bases and J by 0 bases; unmatched bases: 7. CDR1 is DFQATT and CDR2 is SNEGSKA in the germline V gene (reference sequence). The CDR3 reads CSAGRDYDQETQYF. The CDR3 DNA is TGCAGTGCAGGCCGGGACTACGACCAAGAGACCCAGTACTTC.

The chain carries TRBV7-2 and TRBJ2-7; D may be TRBD2 (6 bases). V lost 6 bases and J 3 bases, leaving 12 bases between the germline ends. The CDR3 sequence is 13 residues long. Germline V gene lookup returns CDR1 SGHTA and CDR2 FQGNSA. The CDR3 protein is CASSPSGYYEQYF. In nucleotides, the CDR3 is TGTGCCAGCAGTCCAAGCGGGTACTACGAGCAGTACTTC.

This chain connects TRBV6-1 to TRBJ2-7; 8 bases line up with TRBD1. V lost 8 bases, J lost 5 bases, and 5 bases stayed unmatched. The germline V gene encodes CDR1 MNHNS and CDR2 SASEGT. The CDR3 is made up of 12 amino acids. DNA of the CDR3: TGTGCCAGCTTTGACAGGGGTAACGAGCAGTACTTC. It encodes CASFDRGNEQYF.

Many counts were recorded for this clonotype. V is TRBV19 and J is TRBJ1-1, with 7 bases lining up with TRBD1. This CDR3 spans 14 amino acids. Germline V lookup: CDR1 LNHDA, CDR2 SQIVND (reference sequence). V shed 7 bases, J shed 7 bases, and the junction held 12 bases outside the gene matches. The CDR3 sequence is CASTDQGVWIEAFF. In nucleotides, the CDR3 is TGTGCCAGTACCGATCAGGGGGTTTGGATTGAAGCTTTCTTT.

This clonotype has a count of ten or more. The chain recombines TRBV10-3 with TRBJ2-7; possible D gene TRBD2, 6 bases. Trimming left V 0 bases short and J 7 bases short, with 13 bases between. This CDR3 spans 14 amino acids. The germline V gene has CDR1 ENHRY and CDR2 SYGVKD. The chain's CDR3 is CAISESLGGREQYF. Written as DNA, the CDR3 is TGTGCCATCAGTGAGTCCCTGGGAGGTAGGGAGCAGTACTTC.

This clonotype showed up many times. CDR3 region: CASHPTGPNYGYTF. In DNA form, the CDR3 reads TGTGCCAGTCATCCTACCGGGCCTAACTATGGCTACACCTTC. The J gene is TRBJ1-2, the V gene TRBV12-3 or TRBV12-4; D is unresolved. The CDR3 has 14 residues. Trimming pared 9 bases from V and 0 bases from J, leaving 14 bases between.

In this sample, this clonotype turned up many times. V usage is TRBV10-3 and J usage is TRBJ1-1; D may be TRBD1 (5 bases). Deletions cut 10 bases from V and 6 bases from J, with 15 bases between. CDR1 ENHRY and CDR2 SYGVKD come from the germline V gene. This CDR3 region has 12 residues. Here the CDR3 DNA reads TGTGCCACGGGGATGGGGGAACCTGAAGCTTTCTTT. Protein: CATGMGEPEAFF.

This clonotype was counted ten times or more. This rearrangement joins TRBV27 to TRBJ2-7, with 10 nucleotides matching TRBD1. The CDR3 is 16 amino acids. Trimming took 2 bases from V and 4 from J; bases not matched to a gene: 8. Germline V gene sequence: CDR1 MNHEY, CDR2 SMNVEV (reference sequence). The CDR3 DNA reads TGTGCCAGCAGTTTAGAACCGGGACAGGGGTGGTACGAGCAGTACTTC. Its protein product is CASSLEPGQGWYEQYF.

V and J are TRBV6-1 and TRBJ1-5, with D uncertain. CDR3 length: 14 residues. Germline CDR1 MNHNS, CDR2 SASEGT. V was clipped by 0 bases and J by 0 bases, with 3 bases between them. The CDR3 reads CASSEAGSNQPQHF. The CDR3 DNA sequence: TGTGCCAGCAGTGAAGCAGGTAGCAATCAGCCCCAGCATTTT.

In its sample, this clonotype was seen many times. V and J are TRBV5-1 and TRBJ1-6; 8 bases are shared with TRBD1. The CDR3 runs 15 residues. Trimming took 0 bases from V and 10 from J; bases not matched to a gene: 6. CDR1 and CDR2 from the germline V gene are SGHRS and YFSETQ. CDR3 amino acids: CASSLVPGGGSPLHF. The CDR3 DNA is TGCGCCAGCAGCTTGGTACCAGGGGGCGGATCACCCCTCCACTTT.